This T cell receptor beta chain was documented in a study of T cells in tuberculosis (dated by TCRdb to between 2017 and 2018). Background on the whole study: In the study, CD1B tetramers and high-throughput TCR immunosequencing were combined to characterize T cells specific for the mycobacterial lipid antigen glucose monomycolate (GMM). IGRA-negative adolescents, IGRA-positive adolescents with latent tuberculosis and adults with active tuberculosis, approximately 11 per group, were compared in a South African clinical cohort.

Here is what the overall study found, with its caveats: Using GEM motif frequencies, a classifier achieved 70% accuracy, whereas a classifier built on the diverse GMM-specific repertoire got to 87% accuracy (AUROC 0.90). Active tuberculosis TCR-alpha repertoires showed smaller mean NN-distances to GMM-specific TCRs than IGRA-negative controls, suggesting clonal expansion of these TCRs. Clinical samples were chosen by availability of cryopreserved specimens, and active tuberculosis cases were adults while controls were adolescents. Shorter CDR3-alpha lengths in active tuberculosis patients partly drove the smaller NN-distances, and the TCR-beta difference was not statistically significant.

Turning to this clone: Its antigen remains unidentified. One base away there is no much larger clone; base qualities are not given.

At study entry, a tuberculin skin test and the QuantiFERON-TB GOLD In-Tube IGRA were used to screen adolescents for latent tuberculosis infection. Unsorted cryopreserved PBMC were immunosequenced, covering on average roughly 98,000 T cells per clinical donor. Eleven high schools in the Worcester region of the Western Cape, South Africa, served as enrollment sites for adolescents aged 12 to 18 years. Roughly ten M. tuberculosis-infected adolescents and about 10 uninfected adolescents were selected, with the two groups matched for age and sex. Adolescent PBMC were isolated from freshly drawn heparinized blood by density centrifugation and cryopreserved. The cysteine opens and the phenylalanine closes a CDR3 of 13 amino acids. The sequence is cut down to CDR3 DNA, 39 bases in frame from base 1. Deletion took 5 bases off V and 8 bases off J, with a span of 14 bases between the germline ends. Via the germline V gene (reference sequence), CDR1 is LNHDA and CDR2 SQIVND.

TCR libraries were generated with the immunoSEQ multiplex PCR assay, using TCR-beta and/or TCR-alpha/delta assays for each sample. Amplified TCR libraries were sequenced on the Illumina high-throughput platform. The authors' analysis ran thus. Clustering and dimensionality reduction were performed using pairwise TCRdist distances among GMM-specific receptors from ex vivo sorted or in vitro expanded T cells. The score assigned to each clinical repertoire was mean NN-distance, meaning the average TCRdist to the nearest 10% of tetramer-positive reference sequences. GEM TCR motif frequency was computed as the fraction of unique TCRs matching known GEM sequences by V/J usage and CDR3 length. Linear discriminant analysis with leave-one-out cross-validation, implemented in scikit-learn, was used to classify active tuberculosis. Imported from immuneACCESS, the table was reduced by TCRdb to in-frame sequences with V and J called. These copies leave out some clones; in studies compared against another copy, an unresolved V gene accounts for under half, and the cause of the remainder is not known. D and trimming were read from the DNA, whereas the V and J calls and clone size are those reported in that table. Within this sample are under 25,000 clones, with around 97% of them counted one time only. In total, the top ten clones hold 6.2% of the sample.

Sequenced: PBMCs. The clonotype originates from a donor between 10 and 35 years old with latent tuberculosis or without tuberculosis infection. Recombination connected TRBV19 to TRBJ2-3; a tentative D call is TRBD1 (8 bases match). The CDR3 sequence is CASSDNRGGTQYF. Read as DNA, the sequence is TGTGCCAGTAGTGATAACAGGGGGGGTACGCAGTATTTT. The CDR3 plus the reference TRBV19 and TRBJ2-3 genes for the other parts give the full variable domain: DGGITQSPKYLFRKEGQNVTLSCEQNLNHDAMYWYRQDPGQGLRLIYYSQIVNDFQKGDIAEGYSVSREKKESFPLTVTSAQKNPTAFYLCASSDNRGGTQYFGPGTRLTVL.